The 17 T cell receptor beta chains presented below share a single source sample, sequenced in a study of blood T cells in healthy people across ages. Primed by a sample-barcoded 5' primer and a J-beta primer mix, a second PCR proceeded for about 6 to 12 cycles. TCRdb analysed the 5' RACE reads with MiXCR anew, one entry per CDR3 protein. The data show fewer than 800,000 distinct CDR3 sequences, roughly 32% seen once. Sequencing was performed on blood. These receptors all stem from a woman older than 75 in good health.

This clonotype was recorded at least ten times. The chain employs TRBV20-1 and TRBJ1-6; possibly TRBD1 for D (6 bases). CDR3 size: 13 residues. Germline values: CDR1 DFQATT, CDR2 SNEGSKA (reference sequence). The V and J ends lost 6 bases and 10 bases respectively, with 16 bases between them. The CDR3 spells CSAGGQGGSPLHF. CDR3 sequence (DNA): TGCAGTGCCGGGGGGCAGGGCGGCTCACCCCTCCACTTT.

With respect to this clonotype: At one end, the junction sequence differs from germline, possibly due to a read error. This chain links TRBV7-2 with TRBJ1-1, with D hard to call. The V gene's germline CDR1 is SGHTA and CDR2 FQGNSA. The CDR3 contains 15 residues. The CDR3 nucleotides are TGTGCCTGCAGCTTAAGATCGGACGGGAACACTGAAGCTTTCTTT. Protein product: CACSLRSDGNTEAFF.

This clonotype was observed many times. This chain uses TRBV5-1 with TRBJ1-2, with D possibly being TRBD1 (5 bases). Germline CDR1 is SGHRS and CDR2 is YFSETQ. This CDR3 contains 14 residues. V shed 3 bases and J shed 5 bases, with 14 bases lying between them. The CDR3 region is CASSSTGTSYGYTF. The CDR3 DNA sequence: TGCGCCAGCAGCTCCACCGGGACTTCGTATGGCTACACCTTC.

This chain connects TRBV24-1 to TRBJ1-2; 7 nucleotides agree with TRBD1. The CDR3 is 13 residues long. The germline V gene encodes CDR1 KGHDR and CDR2 SFDVKD. V was pared by 12 bases and J by 7 bases, with 13 bases of the junction left unmatched. This CDR3 is CASQGPGLGGYTF. The CDR3 DNA reads TGTGCCTCACAGGGGCCGGGCTTGGGTGGCTACACCTTC.

The sample holds many counts of this clonotype. The rearrangement joins TRBV6-1 to TRBJ2-7; 9 bases line up with TRBD2. Germline V gives CDR1 MNHNS, CDR2 SASEGT. The junction had 5 bases not matched to a gene; V was cut back by 5 bases and J by 6 bases. This CDR3 region has 13 residues. CDR3 sequence reads: CASSSGGWGEQYF. The CDR3 coding sequence is TGTGCCAGCAGTAGCGGGGGGTGGGGCGAGCAGTACTTC.

In regard to this clonotype: A read error may be the cause here, since a much bigger clone is one base away. The V and J genes are TRBV11-2 and TRBJ2-1, with D maybe TRBD2 (7 bases). With the DNA end fitting TRBJ2-7 better, the J assignment may be wrong. Germline-derived CDR1 and CDR2 are SGHAT and FQNNGV. The CDR3 runs 15 residues. The CDR3 DNA sequence: TGTGCCAGCAGCTTAGCGGGGGGCAGGATGAATGAGCAGTACTTC. It yields the protein CASSLAGGRMNEQYF.

The rearrangement uses TRBV13 and TRBJ1-2; 8 nucleotides align to TRBD1. The CDR3 is made up of 19 amino acids. J gave up 5 bases and V 5 bases, and 22 bases lay outside the gene matches. Germline V gives CDR1 PRHDT, CDR2 FYEKMQ (reference sequence). This CDR3 reads CASSPKPKSPTGVKYGYTF. Written as DNA, the CDR3 is TGTGCCAGCAGCCCGAAACCGAAATCCCCGACAGGGGTAAAGTATGGCTACACCTTC.

The gene calls are TRBV2 and TRBJ2-7; 8 positions match TRBD2. The CDR3 consists of 16 residues. Germline V gene lookup returns CDR1 SNHLY and CDR2 FYNNEI. Trimming cost V 6 bases and J 6 bases; bases outside gene matches: 16. CDR3 sequence (DNA): TGTGCCAGCAGCCCGGGACTAGTGGGGGGGTCCGCCGAGCAGTACTTC. Its translation is CASSPGLVGGSAEQYF.

This clonotype was counted at least ten times. The chain uses TRBV5-6 and TRBJ2-7; D may be TRBD1 (6 bases). Germline V gene data show CDR1 as SGHDT and CDR2 as YYEEEE. This CDR3 has 14 residues. Trimming stripped 4 bases from V and 2 bases from J, with 13 bases between. The CDR3 nucleotides are TGTGCCAGCAGCCACACAGGGTTTCCCTACGAGCAGTACTTC. Protein: CASSHTGFPYEQYF.

The chain joins TRBV28 to TRBJ1-4; possibly TRBD1 for D (6 bases). CDR1 and CDR2 from the germline V gene are MDHEN and SYDVKM. The CDR3 consists of 21 residues. The germline V and J ends were trimmed by 3 bases and 0 bases, with 26 bases remaining between them. As DNA, the CDR3 is TGTGCCAGCAGTTTCCCCTTCATCAATGCCCGGGACATCGCAACTAATGAAAAACTGTTTTTT. It yields the protein CASSFPFINARDIATNEKLFF.

A note on this clonotype: A junction end diverges from the germline sequence, so it may reflect a read error. This sequence joins TRBV29-1 and TRBJ2-1; D gene unclear. Looked up from germline, CDR1 is SQVTM and CDR2 is ANQGSEA. The CDR3 extends over 12 amino acids. Here the CDR3 reads CSVTQSCNEQFF. The CDR3 DNA reads TGCAGCGTGACCCAGTCCTGCAATGAACAGTTCTTC.

This clonotype was observed many times. The V and J genes are TRBV10-3 and TRBJ2-7; 10 bases are a match to TRBD1. Germline CDR1 reads ENHRY; CDR2 reads SYGVKD. V lost 5 bases and J lost 3; bases outside the gene matches: 10. The CDR3 has 16 residues. CDR3 nucleotides: TGTGCCATCAGTCGGACAGGGGGGAGTTCAAGCTACGAGCAGTACTTC. This translates into CAISRTGGSSSYEQYF.

This clonotype was detected ten times or more. The V and J genes are TRBV2 and TRBJ2-4; D might be TRBD1 (5 bases). V lost 2 bases, J lost 5 bases, and 7 bases lay in between. Per germline, CDR1 SNHLY and CDR2 FYNNEI. The CDR3 covers 13 residues. The CDR3 is CASSETRENIQYF. The CDR3, as DNA: TGTGCCAGCAGTGAAACCAGGGAAAACATTCAGTACTTC.

This clonotype occurred many times. The chain carries TRBV10-3 and TRBJ2-2, with 9 bases matching TRBD2. Germline V gene lookup returns CDR1 ENHRY and CDR2 SYGVKD. Trimming took 10 bases from V and 6 from J; bases not matched to a gene: 9. The CDR3 length is 14 residues. CDR3 bases: TGTGCCACATCCGGGACTAGCCCCCCCGGGGAGCTGTTTTTT. Its translation is CATSGTSPPGELFF.

The V and J genes are TRBV19 and TRBJ2-7, with 8 bases aligning to TRBD1. The CDR3 totals 15 residues. Trimming took 5 bases from V and 4 from J; bases not matched to a gene: 10. Germline V gene lookup returns CDR1 LNHDA and CDR2 SQIVND (reference sequence). CDR3 sequence: CASSATATGDYEQYF. DNA for the CDR3: TGTGCCAGTAGTGCCACCGCGACAGGGGATTACGAGCAGTACTTC.

This clonotype was detected only a few times. The genes are TRBV7-9 and TRBJ1-1; perhaps TRBD1 as D (5 bases). Germline V gene lookup returns CDR1 SEHNR and CDR2 FQNEAQ (reference sequence). The V gene lost 0 bases and the J gene lost 7 bases, with 12 bases spanning the gap. The CDR3 has 14 residues. The CDR3 protein is CASSLAQGVGEAFF. In nucleotides, the CDR3 is TGTGCCAGCAGCTTAGCCCAGGGAGTAGGTGAAGCTTTCTTT.

This clonotype was found many times. The chain is built from TRBV20-1 and TRBJ2-4; a weak D match, TRBD1 (6 bases). The CDR3 covers 12 residues. The germline CDR1 and CDR2 sequences are DFQATT and SNEGSKA (reference sequence). Deletions cut 7 bases from V and 8 bases from J, with 15 bases between. The CDR3 region has the DNA TGCAGTGTTATCATCAGGGGTCACATTCAGTACTTC. Translating gives CSVIIRGHIQYF.